The text below deals with one T cell receptor (beta chain). What it recognizes is unknown. These data are taken from a study of T cell responses to AZD1222 COVID-19 vaccine. Study results and limitations: Recipients of two AZD1222 doses showed rising Spike-specific TCR breadth and depth.

CDR3 size: 14 residues. Trimming took off 9 bases at V and 0 bases at J, with 9 bases between the two ends. Germline V gene data show CDR1 as LNHDA and CDR2 as SQIVND (reference sequence). Data came from immunoSEQ multiplex PCR; TCRdb stores just in-frame clones and leaves some out. The listing records about 140,000 clones. The material sequenced was peripheral blood. V usage is TRBV19 and J usage is TRBJ2-6; D is undetermined. The clonotype originates from an adult in good health. As DNA, the CDR3 is TGTGCCAGCAGCCTAAGCTCTGGGGCCAACGTCCTGACTTTC. The encoded protein is CASSLSSGANVLTF.